The 27 T cell receptor beta chains below come from one sample, sequenced in a study of control samples from healthy donors and cancer patients. Assay used: immunoSEQ multiplex PCR; TCRdb lists only in-frame clones, some missing. The sample records around 29,000 clones, around 80% being singletons. Sequenced input: PBMCs. The receptors derive from a man aged 60 to 69 with head and neck cancer.

As concerns this clone: Other nucleotide sequences in the sample specify the same CDR3. The V and J genes are TRBV12-3 or TRBV12-4 and TRBJ2-5; D not resolved. CDR3 size: 11 residues. V was clipped by 1 base and J by 5 bases, with 2 bases between them. The chain's CDR3 is CASSLGETQYF. The CDR3 nucleotides are TGTGCCAGCAGTTTAGGGGAGACCCAGTACTTC.

This clone has just a few counts. The rearrangement uses TRBV13 and TRBJ2-5, with 10 bases aligning to TRBD1. The CDR3 has 18 amino acids. Germline trimming cut 5 bases from V and 5 bases from J; bases unmatched to any gene: 17. Germline V gives CDR1 PRHDT, CDR2 FYEKMQ (reference sequence). The CDR3 region is CASSPAGQGSLISETQYF. The CDR3 nucleotides are TGTGCCAGCAGCCCCGCGGGACAGGGGAGTTTGATATCGGAGACCCAGTACTTC.

V usage is TRBV6-5 and J usage is TRBJ2-5, with D unresolved. The V and J ends lost 10 bases and 5 bases respectively, with 14 bases between them. The CDR3 runs to 12 residues. Germline V gives CDR1 MNHEY, CDR2 SVGAGI. CDR3 nucleotides: TGTGCCAAGGGATCTTATGTGGAGACCCAGTACTTC. This gives the protein CAKGSYVETQYF.

This clone was detected once. This sequence joins TRBV6-5 and TRBJ2-3; D possibly uses TRBD1 or TRBD2 (5 bases each). The V end lost 5 bases, the J end lost 0 bases, and 12 bases lay between the germline ends. Germline V CDR1 and CDR2: MNHEY, SVGAGI. CDR3 length equals 15 residues. The CDR3 nucleotides are TGTGCCAGCAGTCGGGACCCTACTAGCACAGATACGCAGTATTTT. This sequence encodes CASSRDPTSTDTQYF.

The chain employs TRBV28 and TRBJ2-7; 7 nucleotides match TRBD1. Germline CDR1 MDHEN, CDR2 SYDVKM. V was clipped by 3 bases and J by 2 bases; unmatched bases: 10. CDR3 length: 16 amino acids. CDR3 sequence (DNA): TGTGCCAGCAGTTTGGCGCTCGGGACAGTAACCTACGAGCAGTACTTC. Its protein product is CASSLALGTVTYEQYF.

The chain has TRBV2 and TRBJ1-5, with 7 bases matching TRBD1. Germline V gene data show CDR1 as SNHLY and CDR2 as FYNNEI. V shed 7 bases and J 3 bases; nucleotides not matched to a gene: 6. The CDR3 consists of 14 residues. CDR3 bases: TGTGCCAGCACCAACGACAGGGTCAATCAGCCCCAGCATTTT. This encodes CASTNDRVNQPQHF.

The chain joins TRBV9 to TRBJ1-1, with D possibly TRBD1 on 6 matching bases. CDR1 is SGDLS, CDR2 YYNGEE, per germline. This CDR3 has 14 amino acids. Deletions cut 2 bases from V and 4 bases from J, with 12 bases between. The CDR3 reads CASSVGQLGTEAFF. For the CDR3, the DNA is TGTGCCAGCAGCGTCGGACAGCTCGGCACTGAAGCTTTCTTT.

The gene calls are TRBV7-3 and TRBJ2-1, with 8 bases aligning to TRBD2. The CDR3 loop spans 13 amino acids. V lost 8 bases to trimming and J lost 5 bases; unmatched junction nucleotides: 5. The V gene's germline CDR1 is SGHTA and CDR2 FQGTGA. CDR3 amino acids: CASGSGVNNEQFF. The DNA for the CDR3 is TGTGCCAGCGGTAGCGGGGTGAACAATGAGCAGTTCTTC.

The chain employs TRBV27 and TRBJ1-4; no clear D. The germline V gene has CDR1 MNHEY and CDR2 SMNVEV (reference sequence). This CDR3 has 17 residues. Trimming shortened V by 2 bases and J by 8 bases, and 21 bases separated the two germline ends. The CDR3 here is CASSLIPSSRGGEKLFF. In DNA form, the CDR3 reads TGTGCCAGCAGTTTAATCCCCAGCTCCCGCGGCGGGGAAAAACTGTTTTTT.

The V and J genes are TRBV7-8 and TRBJ2-5; possibly TRBD1 for D (5 bases). The CDR3 totals 14 residues. V lost 1 base, J lost 2 bases, and 8 bases lay in between. Germline V gene data show CDR1 as SGHVS and CDR2 as FQNEAQ. As DNA, the CDR3 is TGTGCCAGCAGCTTAGGGAGACAGCAAGAGACCCAGTACTTC. Its translation: CASSLGRQQETQYF.

The V call is TRBV9, the J call TRBJ1-2, with 7 bases lining up with TRBD1. This CDR3 comprises 15 residues. Looked up from germline, CDR1 is SGDLS and CDR2 is YYNGEE. V gave up 6 bases and J gave up 7 bases; unmatched junction bases: 15. The CDR3: CASTIGTAPGAGYTF. The CDR3, as DNA: TGTGCCAGCACCATCGGGACAGCCCCTGGGGCTGGCTACACCTTC.

The chain uses TRBV28 and TRBJ2-7, with D uncertain. Germline values: CDR1 MDHEN, CDR2 SYDVKM. This CDR3 contains 14 residues. V lost 5 bases, J lost 2 bases, and 13 bases lay in between. The CDR3 DNA reads TGTGCCAGCAGTCCCCCCGTCCATCCCTACGAGCAGTACTTC. Its translation: CASSPPVHPYEQYF. The whole variable domain, filled in from reference TRBV28 and TRBJ2-7, reads DVKVTQSSRYLVKRTGEKVFLECVQDMDHENMFWYRQDPGLGLRLIYFSYDVKMKEKGDIPEGYSVSREKKERFSLILESASTNQTSMYLCASSPPVHPYEQYFGPGTRLTVT.

The chain is built from TRBV6-5 and TRBJ2-7, with TRBD1 matching 12 bases. The ends lost 8 bases at V and 5 bases at J; junction bases unmatched: 7. This CDR3 has 14 amino acids. Germline V gene data show CDR1 as MNHEY and CDR2 as SVGAGI. The DNA of the CDR3 is TGTGCCAGCGGAGGGACAGGGGGCGCGAACGAGCAGTACTTC. Its translation: CASGGTGGANEQYF.

The V call is TRBV9, the J call TRBJ1-5; a weak D match, TRBD1 (6 bases). The CDR3 covers 14 residues. CDR1 is SGDLS, CDR2 YYNGEE, per germline. The V end lost 0 bases, the J end lost 5 bases, and 9 bases lay between the germline ends. The DNA for the CDR3 is TGTGCCAGCAGCGTAGCAGGGGACGATCAGCCCCAGCATTTT. This sequence encodes CASSVAGDDQPQHF.

Only one count was recorded for this clone. This rearrangement joins TRBV5-1 to TRBJ2-1, with 7 positions matching TRBD1. The CDR3 totals 15 residues. V was clipped by 0 bases and J by 10 bases; unmatched bases: 10. CDR1 and CDR2 from the germline V gene are SGHRS and YFSETQ. CDR3 residues: CASSLGGQAAREQFF. DNA for the CDR3: TGCGCCAGCAGCTTGGGCGGACAGGCCGCCCGGGAGCAGTTCTTC.

This chain joins TRBV6-5 and TRBJ1-5; D may be TRBD1 (6 bases). V lost 6 bases and J lost 3, with 15 bases in between. This CDR3 is 15 amino acids long. In germline, CDR1 is MNHEY, CDR2 SVGAGI. CDR3 residues: CASRRSRGSNQPQHF. The DNA of the CDR3 is TGTGCCAGCAGGAGGTCCAGGGGATCCAATCAGCCCCAGCATTTT.

The chain couples TRBV19 to TRBJ2-1; unclear D gene. CDR3 size: 14 residues. V lost 1 base and J 7 bases, leaving 11 bases between the germline ends. The germline V gene has CDR1 LNHDA and CDR2 SQIVND (reference sequence). The CDR3 reads CASSIGKLLNEQFF. Here the CDR3 DNA reads TGTGCCAGTAGTATAGGAAAGCTCCTAAATGAGCAGTTCTTC.

A note on this clone: Relative to the germline gene, one junction end is altered; a read error may explain this. The DNA of the CDR3 is TGTGCCAGCAGTTTTGCGGGAGAAGAGACCCGGTACTTC. It translates to CASSFAGEETRYF. This sequence joins TRBV28 and TRBJ2-5, with TRBD2 matching 7 bases. This CDR3 contains 13 residues. Germline CDR1 MDHEN, CDR2 SYDVKM.

This clone has only one observation. The chain links TRBV6-5 to TRBJ2-1; 8 nucleotides align to TRBD1. Germline CDR1 and CDR2: MNHEY and SVGAGI. Trimming at V came to 6 bases and at J to 4 bases, leaving 2 bases not matched to a gene. The CDR3 spans 13 residues. The CDR3 DNA sequence: TGTGCCAGCAGGACAGGGGTGTACAATGAGCAGTTCTTC. The encoded protein is CASRTGVYNEQFF.

This clone was picked up one time. This sequence joins TRBV27 and TRBJ1-6; 7 bases line up with TRBD1. This CDR3 is 17 amino acids long. CDR1 and CDR2 (germline): MNHEY, SMNVEV (reference sequence). Unmatched junction bases numbered 4, after V lost 2 bases and J lost 0 bases. The CDR3: CASSLGGDSSYNSPLHF. DNA of the CDR3: TGTGCCAGCAGTTTAGGAGGGGACAGCTCCTATAATTCACCCCTCCACTTT.

The genes are TRBV10-2 and TRBJ2-2; 15 bases are shared with TRBD2. This CDR3 region has 17 residues. The germline gives CDR1 WSHSY, CDR2 SAAADI. With 4 bases clipped from V and 7 bases from J, the junction kept 7 bases outside the gene matches. The CDR3: CASSGTSGRVPIGELFF. In nucleotides, the CDR3 is TGCGCCAGCAGTGGGACTAGCGGGAGGGTTCCAATCGGGGAGCTGTTTTTT.

V usage is TRBV18 and J usage is TRBJ1-1; D is perhaps TRBD1 (5 bases). This CDR3 contains 14 residues. V was clipped by 1 base and J by 1 base, with 7 bases between them. From germline, CDR1 is KGHSH and CDR2 LQKENI. CDR3 protein: CASSPRGGNTEAFF. CDR3 DNA: TGTGCCAGCTCACCACGTGGGGGGAACACTGAAGCTTTCTTT.

This clone has a single count. This chain connects TRBV6-2 or TRBV6-3 to TRBJ1-3; TRBD1 might be the D (5 bases). CDR3 length: 15 amino acids. V shed 1 base and J shed 8 bases, with 15 bases lying between them. Germline values: CDR1 MNHEY, CDR2 SVGEGT. DNA of the CDR3: TGTGCCAGCAGTTACTTCGGGACCCCTGGGGACACCATATATTTT. This translates into CASSYFGTPGDTIYF.

A few counts support this clone. The chain joins TRBV19 to TRBJ1-5, with 9 nucleotides matching TRBD1. CDR1 is LNHDA and CDR2 is SQIVND in the germline V gene (reference sequence). The CDR3 sequence is 19 residues long. With V trimmed by 1 base and J by 2 bases, 12 bases remained unmatched. The CDR3 sequence is CASSIGGQGVYSGNQPQHF. DNA for the CDR3: TGTGCCAGTAGTATAGGGGGACAGGGAGTGTATAGTGGCAATCAGCCCCAGCATTTT.

This clone is a singleton in its sample. This chain links TRBV18 with TRBJ1-1; 10 bases match TRBD1. Germline trimming cut 2 bases from V and 1 base from J; bases unmatched to any gene: 4. CDR1 is KGHSH, CDR2 LQKENI, per germline. The CDR3 has 16 amino acids. The CDR3 is CASSPRQGAGNTEAFF. CDR3 DNA sequence: TGTGCCAGCTCACCAAGACAGGGGGCGGGGAACACTGAAGCTTTCTTT.

V and J are TRBV2 and TRBJ2-1; unclear D gene. The V gene's germline CDR1 is SNHLY and CDR2 FYNNEI. The CDR3 contains 11 residues. V was shortened by 2 bases and J by 4 bases, with 0 bases between the two germline ends. CDR3 loop: CASSEYNEQFF. In DNA form, the CDR3 reads TGTGCCAGCAGTGAATACAATGAGCAGTTCTTC.

This sequence joins TRBV12-3 or TRBV12-4 and TRBJ2-5, with D unresolved. Trimming removed 3 bases from V and 2 bases from J, with 7 bases in between. CDR3 size: 13 residues. CDR3 sequence: CASSLWAQETQYF. CDR3 bases: TGTGCCAGCAGTTTGTGGGCTCAAGAGACCCAGTACTTC.